The 26 T cell receptor beta chains presented below share a single source sample, sequenced in a study of OX40 agonist ivuxolimab in advanced cancers. Measured with immunoSEQ multiplex PCR; TCRdb has only the in-frame clones, and not every one. The sample includes roughly 70,000 clones, about 82% seen only once; the top ten take 1.1%. The sequencing used CD4+ or CD8+ T cells sorted from blood, collected in a trial of the OX40 agonist ivuxolimab. The receptors derive from an adult with an advanced solid tumor such as melanoma, head and neck, liver or kidney cancer.

The rearrangement links TRBV6-5 to TRBJ2-2, with D maybe TRBD1 (6 bases). The CDR3 contains 16 residues. The ends were cut back, 2 bases at V and 4 bases at J, with 14 bases in the middle. Germline V lookup: CDR1 MNHEY, CDR2 SVGAGI. The CDR3 DNA follows: TGTGCCAGCAGTTACGAGACAGGAGGCCCCACCGGGGAGCTGTTTTTT. Residues: CASSYETGGPTGELFF.

This clone was found once. The gene calls are TRBV7-9 and TRBJ2-7; 8 bases align to TRBD1. Trimming at V came to 5 bases and at J to 2 bases, leaving 5 bases not matched to a gene. The CDR3 loop spans 14 amino acids. In germline, CDR1 is SEHNR, CDR2 FQNEAQ (reference sequence). The CDR3 is CASSPGQGTYEQYF. In DNA, the CDR3 is TGTGCCAGCAGCCCCGGACAGGGTACCTACGAGCAGTACTTC.

The genes are TRBV7-2 and TRBJ2-7, with D possibly matching TRBD2 (6 bases). V was shortened by 1 base and J by 3 bases, with 13 bases between the two germline ends. The CDR3 is made up of 15 amino acids. Per the germline V gene, CDR1 is SGHTA and CDR2 is FQGNSA. The CDR3: CASSLVPGRGYEQYF. The CDR3, as DNA: TGTGCCAGCAGCTTAGTTCCAGGGCGGGGCTACGAGCAGTACTTC.

This rearrangement joins TRBV6-5 to TRBJ1-5; possible D gene TRBD1, 5 bases. Germline-derived CDR1 and CDR2 are MNHEY and SVGAGI. The CDR3 covers 13 residues. V shed 6 bases and J shed 7 bases, with 13 bases lying between them. This CDR3 is CASRTGVRQPQHF. The CDR3 DNA sequence: TGTGCCAGCAGGACGGGGGTTAGGCAGCCCCAGCATTTT.

The gene calls are TRBV14 and TRBJ2-7; either TRBD1 or TRBD2 may supply D (5 bases each). The V gene's germline CDR1 is SGHDN and CDR2 FVKESK. V lost 6 bases and J lost 4, with 16 bases in between. There are 14 residues in the CDR3. The CDR3 bases are TGTGCCAGCAGACCCCCTGGGGGTAATTACGAGCAGTACTTC. Its protein product is CASRPPGGNYEQYF.

This clone was counted once. V gene TRBV9 combines with J gene TRBJ2-5, with D unclear. V was cut by 0 bases and J by 5 bases, with 11 bases left in between. Per the germline V gene, CDR1 is SGDLS and CDR2 is YYNGEE. CDR3 length: 14 residues. The CDR3 is CASSVGVNRETQYF. DNA for the CDR3: TGTGCCAGCAGCGTAGGAGTAAATCGGGAGACCCAGTACTTC. Using reference TRBV9 and TRBJ2-5 for the parts outside the CDR3, the full variable domain is DSGVTQTPKHLITATGQRVTLRCSPRSGDLSVYWYQQSLDQGLQFLIQYYNGEERAKGNILERFSAQQFPDLHSELNLSSLELGDSALYFCASSVGVNRETQYFGPGTRLLVL.

This clone was counted between two and nine times. The chain carries TRBV5-1 and TRBJ1-1; D may be TRBD1 (6 bases). With 4 bases removed from V and 0 bases from J, the gap between germline ends came to 16 bases. Germline CDR1 is SGHRS and CDR2 is YFSETQ. The CDR3 spans 16 residues. Here the CDR3 reads CASSPWTDLLNTEAFF. Written as DNA, the CDR3 is TGCGCCAGCAGCCCGTGGACAGACCTATTGAACACTGAAGCTTTCTTT.

This clone was found once. The genes are TRBV5-1 and TRBJ1-3; 7 bases are a match to TRBD1. Germline CDR1 is SGHRS and CDR2 is YFSETQ. There are 15 residues in the CDR3. V trimming: 4 bases; J trimming: 2 bases; junction bases outside the gene matches: 6. The CDR3 DNA sequence: TGCGCCAGCAGCGTCAGACAGGGAGCTGGAAACACCATATATTTT. Amino acids: CASSVRQGAGNTIYF.

The sample holds a few counts of this clone. The chain joins TRBV18 to TRBJ1-6; TRBD1 matches 7 bases. Germline CDR1 reads KGHSH; CDR2 reads LQKENI. The V and J ends lost 3 bases and 14 bases, in that order; junction bases with no gene match: 7. This CDR3 spans 13 amino acids. CDR3 sequence (DNA): TGTGCCAGCTCACCGACAGGGACAGTGGCCCTCCACTTT. This sequence encodes CASSPTGTVALHF.

This sequence joins TRBV4-2 and TRBJ1-2; tentatively, D is TRBD1 (5 bases). Germline V gene sequence: CDR1 LGHNA, CDR2 YNFKEQ. CDR3 size: 14 residues. V gave up 4 bases and J gave up 2 bases, with 11 bases separating them. The CDR3 DNA reads TGTGCCAGCAGCCTAGATGGGGGAAACTATGGCTACACCTTC. Translated, it gives CASSLDGGNYGYTF.

V is TRBV5-1 and J is TRBJ1-3; D is ambiguous. The CDR3 has 15 residues. Trimming pared 1 base from V and 1 base from J, leaving 9 bases between. Germline CDR1 and CDR2: SGHRS and YFSETQ. DNA for the CDR3: TGCGCCAGCAGCTTGAACTCGGGGTCTGGAAACACCATATATTTT. This sequence encodes CASSLNSGSGNTIYF.

This chain connects TRBV18 to TRBJ1-5, with a weak D call TRBD1 (5 bases). Between the trimmed V and J ends, which lost 0 bases and 4 bases, there was a span of 13 bases. Germline CDR1 is KGHSH and CDR2 is LQKENI. The CDR3 is 16 amino acids. The chain's CDR3 is CASSPPGSGINQPQHF. The CDR3 coding sequence is TGTGCCAGCTCACCACCGGGGTCAGGGATTAATCAGCCCCAGCATTTT.

J is TRBJ2-7 and V is TRBV9; D perhaps matches TRBD1 (5 bases). Between the trimmed V and J ends, which lost 0 bases and 2 bases, there was a span of 6 bases. This CDR3 has 13 residues. Germline V gene data show CDR1 as SGDLS and CDR2 as YYNGEE. The CDR3 DNA reads TGTGCCAGCAGCGTAGCGACAGCCTACGAGCAGTACTTC. It encodes CASSVATAYEQYF.

V gene TRBV2 combines with J gene TRBJ2-7; maybe TRBD2 (5 bases). From germline, CDR1 is SNHLY and CDR2 FYNNEI. Between the trimmed V and J ends, which lost 4 bases and 2 bases, there was a span of 12 bases. The CDR3 spans 14 residues. CDR3 bases: TGTGCCAGCAGTGCCGGAGGAAATCCCTACGAGCAGTACTTC. Translation gives CASSAGGNPYEQYF.

This clone has only one observation. The chain is built from TRBV5-1 and TRBJ1-2; weak D call: TRBD1 (5 bases). The CDR3 totals 14 residues. V was trimmed by 0 bases and J by 7 bases, leaving 13 bases between them. Germline CDR1 is SGHRS and CDR2 is YFSETQ. In nucleotides, the CDR3 is TGCGCCAGCAGCTTGGAGCCAGGGTCGGGTGGCTACACCTTC. The encoded protein is CASSLEPGSGGYTF.

The gene calls are TRBV27 and TRBJ2-7; D possibly corresponds to TRBD1 (5 bases). Germline-derived CDR1 and CDR2 are MNHEY and SMNVEV (reference sequence). V lost 5 bases and J 2 bases, leaving 13 bases between the germline ends. The CDR3 covers 14 residues. CDR3 in DNA: TGTGCCAGCAGTACCTGGACGGACACCTACGAGCAGTACTTC. Translated: CASSTWTDTYEQYF.

This chain's CDR3 is CASSGRTGGVLGGANVLTF. CDR3 nucleotide sequence: TGTGCCAGCAGTGGAAGGACAGGGGGCGTTTTGGGAGGGGCCAACGTCCTGACTTTC. This sequence joins TRBV6-1 and TRBJ2-6; 11 bases line up with TRBD1. The CDR3 contains 19 residues. The ends lost 4 bases at V and 4 bases at J; junction bases unmatched: 12. Per the germline V gene, CDR1 is MNHNS and CDR2 is SASEGT.

This chain joins TRBV14 and TRBJ1-3; TRBD1 matches at 7 bases. V lost 6 bases to trimming and J lost 6 bases; unmatched junction nucleotides: 8. CDR1 SGHDN and CDR2 FVKESK come from the germline V gene. CDR3 length: 14 residues. CDR3 amino acids: CASSWDRLENTIYF. In nucleotides, the CDR3 is TGTGCCAGCAGTTGGGACAGACTGGAAAACACCATATATTTT.

The chain carries TRBV6-1 and TRBJ1-5; a possible D gene is TRBD1 (5 bases). Germline lookup yields CDR1 MNHNS and CDR2 SASEGT. V lost 2 bases and J 5 bases, leaving 16 bases between the germline ends. The CDR3 has 16 residues. For the CDR3, the DNA is TGTGCCAGCAGTGAAAATAGCAGGGTAAGAGATCAGCCCCAGCATTTT. It is translated as CASSENSRVRDQPQHF.

The chain couples TRBV27 to TRBJ2-5, with TRBD1 identical over 8 bases. V was clipped by 5 bases and J by 6 bases; unmatched bases: 8. The CDR3 runs 14 residues. Germline-derived CDR1 and CDR2 are MNHEY and SMNVEV (reference sequence). CDR3 nucleotide sequence: TGTGCCAGCAGTCCAAGGACAGGGTCAAAGACCCAGTACTTC. Translated, it gives CASSPRTGSKTQYF.

The rearrangement joins TRBV19 to TRBJ2-4; 7 bases line up with TRBD1. V dropped 6 bases and J dropped 0; count of bases not matched to a gene: 11. The length of the CDR3 is 17 residues. Germline CDR1 is LNHDA and CDR2 is SQIVND (reference sequence). For the CDR3, the DNA is TGTGCCAGTAGGCCGACAGGGATTGGGGTAGCCAAAAACATTCAGTACTTC. Protein product: CASRPTGIGVAKNIQYF.

The chain is built from TRBV4-2 and TRBJ2-1, with 13 bases fitting TRBD2. Germline CDR1 reads LGHNA; CDR2 reads YNFKEQ. The V segment lost 5 bases and the J segment 8 bases; nucleotides outside the gene matches: 3. This CDR3 has 14 residues. The CDR3: CASSSTSGGDEQFF. The CDR3 DNA sequence: TGTGCCAGCAGCTCTACTAGCGGGGGGGATGAGCAGTTCTTC.

V usage is TRBV6-5 and J usage is TRBJ1-1, with D possibly matching TRBD1 (5 bases). CDR1 and CDR2 from the germline V gene are MNHEY and SVGAGI. Deletions cut 4 bases from V and 4 bases from J, with 16 bases between. This CDR3 is 15 amino acids long. The CDR3 nucleotides are TGTGCCAGCAGTTCCCTGGGGGAAGCGGGCACTGAAGCTTTCTTT. Residues: CASSSLGEAGTEAFF.

This chain uses TRBV29-1 with TRBJ1-3; D might be TRBD1 (5 bases). The germline gives CDR1 SQVTM, CDR2 ANQGSEA. Trimming stripped 6 bases from V and 0 bases from J, with 12 bases between. The CDR3 extends over 14 amino acids. CDR3 sequence reads: CSVGPGHSGNTIYF. In nucleotides, the CDR3 is TGCAGCGTCGGTCCCGGACACTCTGGAAACACCATATATTTT.

The gene calls are TRBV5-1 and TRBJ2-4, with 9 bases lining up with TRBD1. CDR3 length equals 16 residues. Unmatched junction bases numbered 9, after V lost 1 base and J lost 7 bases. Germline-derived CDR1 and CDR2 are SGHRS and YFSETQ. The chain's CDR3 is CASSLTTGGLGNIQYF. The CDR3, as DNA: TGCGCCAGCAGCTTGACGACAGGGGGGTTAGGGAACATTCAGTACTTC. Together with reference TRBV5-1 and TRBJ2-4, the CDR3 gives the full variable domain: KAGVTQTPRYLIKTRGQQVTLSCSPISGHRSVSWYQQTPGQGLQFLFEYFSETQRNKGNFPGRFSGRQFSNSRSEMNVSTLELGDSALYLCASSLTTGGLGNIQYFGAGTRLSVL.

V gene TRBV20-1 combines with J gene TRBJ2-5; no reliable D call. V was trimmed by 7 bases and J by 5 bases, leaving 11 bases between them. CDR1 DFQATT and CDR2 SNEGSKA come from the germline V gene (reference sequence). CDR3 length: 11 amino acids. CDR3 residues: CSVFLGETQYF. The CDR3 nucleotides are TGCAGTGTTTTTCTCGGGGAGACCCAGTACTTC.